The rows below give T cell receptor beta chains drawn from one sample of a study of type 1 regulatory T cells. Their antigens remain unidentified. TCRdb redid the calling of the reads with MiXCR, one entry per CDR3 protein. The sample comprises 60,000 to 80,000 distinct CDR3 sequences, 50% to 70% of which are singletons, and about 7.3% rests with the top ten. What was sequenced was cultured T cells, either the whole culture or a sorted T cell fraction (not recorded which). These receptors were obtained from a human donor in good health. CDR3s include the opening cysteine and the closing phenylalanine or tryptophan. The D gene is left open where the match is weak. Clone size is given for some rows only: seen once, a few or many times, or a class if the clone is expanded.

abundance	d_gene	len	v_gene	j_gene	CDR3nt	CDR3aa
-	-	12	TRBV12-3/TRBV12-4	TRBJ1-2	TGTGCCAGCGCCAGGGGAGTTCACGGCTACACCTTC	CASARGVHGYTF
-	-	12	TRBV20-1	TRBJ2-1	TGCAGTGCTGCCCAGGATCACAATGAGCAGTTCTTC	CSAAQDHNEQFF
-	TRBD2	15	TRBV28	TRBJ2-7	TGTGCCAGCAGAAAGTCTAGCGGTAGCTCCTACGAGCAGTACTTC	CASRKSSGSSYEQYF
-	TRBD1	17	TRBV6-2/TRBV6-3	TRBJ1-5	TGTGCCAGCAGCAAGACAGGGGGCCCGGGTAGCAATCAGCCCCAGCATTTT	CASSKTGGPGSNQPQHF
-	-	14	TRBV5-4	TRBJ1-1	TGTGCCAGCAGCTTGATGACGGGTGGCACTGAAGCTTTCTTT	CASSLMTGGTEAFF
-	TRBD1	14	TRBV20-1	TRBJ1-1	TGCAGTGCATCACCGGGACAGGGGAGGACTGAAGCTTTCTTT	CSASPGQGRTEAFF
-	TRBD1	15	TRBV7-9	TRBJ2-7	TGTGCCTTCTCCAGGGGGAGTAACACCGTCTACGAGCAGTACTTC	CAFSRGSNTVYEQYF
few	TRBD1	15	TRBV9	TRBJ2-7	TGTGCCAGCAGCGAGTCCGGGACAGGGTGGTACGAGCAGTACTTC	CASSESGTGWYEQYF
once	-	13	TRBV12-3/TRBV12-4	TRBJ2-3	TGTGCCAGCAGTTTCGTGAAGACAGATACGCAGTATTTT	CASSFVKTDTQYF
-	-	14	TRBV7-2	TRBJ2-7	TGTGCCAGCAGCTCCCAAGACAAGTACTACGAGCAGTACTTC	CASSSQDKYYEQYF
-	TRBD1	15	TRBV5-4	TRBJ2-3	TGTGCCAGCAGCTTGGACAGGGGTGTAACAGATACGCAGTATTTT	CASSLDRGVTDTQYF
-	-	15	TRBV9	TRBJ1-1	TGTGCCAGCAGCGTAGTGGCAGGTTTGAACACTGAAGCTTTCTTT	CASSVVAGLNTEAFF
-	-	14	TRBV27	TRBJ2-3	TGTGCCAGCAGTTTAACAGGGAGCACAGATACGCAGTATTTT	CASSLTGSTDTQYF
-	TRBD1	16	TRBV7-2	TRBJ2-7	TGTGCCAGCAGCCCCCGACAGGGGATGAGAACCTACGAGCAGTACTTC	CASSPRQGMRTYEQYF
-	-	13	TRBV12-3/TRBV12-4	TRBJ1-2	TGTGCCAGCAGTTTTGGGAGAGACTATGGCTACACCTTC	CASSFGRDYGYTF
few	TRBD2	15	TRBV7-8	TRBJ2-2	TGTGCCAGCAGCTTAAAAAGGGAGGGAACCGGGGAGCTGTTTTTT	CASSLKREGTGELFF
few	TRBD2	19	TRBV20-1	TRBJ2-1	TGCAGTGCTAACGGCGGCCTGCAGACTAGCGGGCCGAGGATATATGAGCAGTTCTTC	CSANGGLQTSGPRIYEQFF
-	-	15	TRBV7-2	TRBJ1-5	TGTGCCAGCAGCTCCGGGGGGGGTTCCAATCAGCCCCAGCATTTT	CASSSGGGSNQPQHF
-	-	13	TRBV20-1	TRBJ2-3	TGCAGTGCTAGAGAACCGCGCTCAGATACGCAGTATTTT	CSAREPRSDTQYF
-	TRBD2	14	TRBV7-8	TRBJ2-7	TGTGCCAGCAGCAAGGGACTAGGATCCTACGAGCAGTACTTC	CASSKGLGSYEQYF
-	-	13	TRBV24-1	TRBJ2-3	TGTGCCACCAGTGACCCCAGTAAGAATACGCAGTATTTT	CATSDPSKNTQYF
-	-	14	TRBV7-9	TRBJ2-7	TGTGCCAGCAGCTTTGGAGACCTTACAGGGGAGCAGTACTTC	CASSFGDLTGEQYF
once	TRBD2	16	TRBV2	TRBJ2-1	TGTGCCAGCAGTGAACAACCTAGCGGGAGTAGCTATGAGCAGTTCTTC	CASSEQPSGSSYEQFF
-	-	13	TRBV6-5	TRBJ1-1	TGTGCCAGCAGGACAGGATTGAACACTGAAGCTTTCTTT	CASRTGLNTEAFF
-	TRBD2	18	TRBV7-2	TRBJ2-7	TGTGCCAGCAGCACGGGACTAGCGGGAGTAACGAGTTCCTACGAGCAGTACTTC	CASSTGLAGVTSSYEQYF
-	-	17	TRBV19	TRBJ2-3	TGTGCCAGTAGTGGAAATAACCGGGACCGACCGAGAGATACGCAGTATTTT	CASSGNNRDRPRDTQYF
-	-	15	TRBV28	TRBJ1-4	TGTGCCAGCAGTCCCGTTGGAGGGGATAGTGAAAAACTGTTTTTT	CASSPVGGDSEKLFF
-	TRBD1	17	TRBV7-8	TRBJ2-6	TGTGCCAGCAGCCCTCGGACAGGGAGAACTGGGGCCAACGTCCTGACTTTC	CASSPRTGRTGANVLTF
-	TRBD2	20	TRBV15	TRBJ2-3	TGTGCCACCAGCACTAACGGACTAGCGGGATTGCTCCCGAAGGTAGATACGCAGTATTTT	CATSTNGLAGLLPKVDTQYF
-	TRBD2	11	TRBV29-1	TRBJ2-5	TGCGCGGGGGGCCACGGGGAGACCCAGTACTTC	CAGGHGETQYF
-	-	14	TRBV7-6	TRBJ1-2	TGTGCCAGCAGCTTGCAGGGTGGGGTCGAGGGCTACTCCTTC	CASSLQGGVEGYSF
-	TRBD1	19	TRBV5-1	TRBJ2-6	TGCGCCAGCAGCTTAGGTCCCAGGACAGGTTACTCTGGGGCCAACGTCCTGACTTTC	CASSLGPRTGYSGANVLTF
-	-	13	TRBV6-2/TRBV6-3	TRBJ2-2	TGTGCCAGCAGTTACCCCGAAACCCGGGAGCTGTTTTTT	CASSYPETRELFF
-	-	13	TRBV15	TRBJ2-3	TGTGCCACCAGTGTCAGGAACGCAGATACGCAGTATTTT	CATSVRNADTQYF
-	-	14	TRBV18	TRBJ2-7	TGTGCCAGCTCACCGGAATCAGGTCCGGGAGAGCAGTACTTC	CASSPESGPGEQYF
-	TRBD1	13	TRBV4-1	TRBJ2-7	TGCGCCAGCAGCCAGGATCGAACAGGGGGTAAGAACTTC	CASSQDRTGGKNF
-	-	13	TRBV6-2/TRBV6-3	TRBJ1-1	TGTGCCAGCAGTTACGCGGGGGGGACTGAAGCTTTCTTT	CASSYAGGTEAFF
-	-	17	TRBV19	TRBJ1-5	TGTGCCAGTAGTATAGGAATATTGCACAGTAGCAATCAGCCCCAGCATTTT	CASSIGILHSSNQPQHF
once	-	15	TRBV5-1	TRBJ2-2	TGCGCCAGCAGCCCCGTCACGTCGTCTTCCGGGGAGCTGTTTTTT	CASSPVTSSSGELFF
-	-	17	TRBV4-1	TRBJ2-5	TGCGCCAGCAGCTTCCCCTCCCGACGGAGGTCACAAGAGACCCAGTACTTC	CASSFPSRRRSQETQYF
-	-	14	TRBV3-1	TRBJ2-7	TGTGCCAGCAGCCATGAAAGGACCCTCTACGAGCAGTACTTC	CASSHERTLYEQYF
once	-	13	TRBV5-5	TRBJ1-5	TGTGCCAGCAGCTTGTCCGGGAGTGAGCCCCAGCATTTT	CASSLSGSEPQHF
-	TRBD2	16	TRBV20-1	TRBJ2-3	TGCAGTGCTAGAGATCATAGCGGGAGGAGCACAGATACGCTGTATTTT	CSARDHSGRSTDTLYF
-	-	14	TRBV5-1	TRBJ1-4	TGCGCCAGCAGCTCGGACTTTGTCGGACAAAAACTGTTTTTT	CASSSDFVGQKLFF
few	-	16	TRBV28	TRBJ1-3	TGTGCCAGCAGTTTAGTAGGTCTCCTCTCTGGAAACACCATATATTTT	CASSLVGLLSGNTIYF
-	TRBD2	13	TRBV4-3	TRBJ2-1	TGCGCCAGCAGCCAAGTCGCGGGAGGGGAGCAGTTCTTC	CASSQVAGGEQFF